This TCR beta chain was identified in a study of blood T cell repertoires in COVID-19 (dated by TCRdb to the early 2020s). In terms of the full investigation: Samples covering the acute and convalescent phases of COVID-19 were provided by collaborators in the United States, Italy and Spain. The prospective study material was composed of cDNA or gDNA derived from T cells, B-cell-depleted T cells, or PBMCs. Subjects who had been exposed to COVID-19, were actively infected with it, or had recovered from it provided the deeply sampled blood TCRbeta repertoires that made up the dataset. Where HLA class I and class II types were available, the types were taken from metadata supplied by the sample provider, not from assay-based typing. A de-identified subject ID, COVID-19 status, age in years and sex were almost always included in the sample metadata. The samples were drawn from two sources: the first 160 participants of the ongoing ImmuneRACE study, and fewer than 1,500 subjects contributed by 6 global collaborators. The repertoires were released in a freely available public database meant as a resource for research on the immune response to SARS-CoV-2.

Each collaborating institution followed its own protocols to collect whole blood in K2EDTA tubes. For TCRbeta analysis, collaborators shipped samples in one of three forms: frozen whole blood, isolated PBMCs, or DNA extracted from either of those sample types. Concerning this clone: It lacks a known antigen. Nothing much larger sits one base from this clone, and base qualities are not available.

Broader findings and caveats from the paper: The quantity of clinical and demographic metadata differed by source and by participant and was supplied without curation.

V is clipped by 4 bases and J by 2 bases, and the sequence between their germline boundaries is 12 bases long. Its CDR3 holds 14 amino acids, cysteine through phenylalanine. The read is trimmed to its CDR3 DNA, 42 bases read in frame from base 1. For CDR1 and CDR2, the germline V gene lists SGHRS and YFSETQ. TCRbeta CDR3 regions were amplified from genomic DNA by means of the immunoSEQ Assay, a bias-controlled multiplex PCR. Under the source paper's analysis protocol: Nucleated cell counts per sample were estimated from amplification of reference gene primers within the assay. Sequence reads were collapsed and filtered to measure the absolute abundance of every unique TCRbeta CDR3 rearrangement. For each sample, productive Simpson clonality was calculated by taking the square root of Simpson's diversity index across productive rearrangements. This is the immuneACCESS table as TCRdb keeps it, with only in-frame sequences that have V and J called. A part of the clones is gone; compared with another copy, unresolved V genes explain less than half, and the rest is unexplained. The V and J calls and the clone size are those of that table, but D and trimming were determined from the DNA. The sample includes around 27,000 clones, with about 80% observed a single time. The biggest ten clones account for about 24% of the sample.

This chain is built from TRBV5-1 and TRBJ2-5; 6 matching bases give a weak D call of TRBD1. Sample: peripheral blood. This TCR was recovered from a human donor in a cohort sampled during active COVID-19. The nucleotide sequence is TGCGCCAGCAGCCCCCAGGGGTTGCAAGAGACCCAGTACTTC. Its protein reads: CASSPQGLQETQYF.